Listed below are T cell receptor beta chains from one sample, sequenced in a study of shared clonotypes between healthy human individuals. Generated by immunoSEQ multiplex PCR, the TCRdb table keeps only in-frame clones and is missing some. The sample consists of a few million clones, approximately 93% of them appearing once. Sequencing was carried out using naive CD4+ T cells from PBMCs. Receptors originate from a man in his late teens or twenties in good health. Some clones in this sample may be carry-over from other donors' samples. Both conserved end residues are part of each CDR3.

J gene | V gene | CDR3 protein
TRBJ1-1 | TRBV7-2 | CASSLAVDTEAFF
TRBJ2-3 | TRBV6-4 | CASSEMLADTQYF
TRBJ1-2 | TRBV5-1 | CASSLSRGYGYTF
TRBJ1-1 | TRBV7-9 | CASSLVRGRAFF
TRBJ1-5 | TRBV25-1 | CASSESGRTNNQPQHF
TRBJ1-2 | TRBV6-1 | CASSELGTFYGYTF
TRBJ2-4 | TRBV7-8 | CASSPGQRGNIQYF
TRBJ2-6 | TRBV5-1 | CASSWDSLSRNSGANVLTF
TRBJ2-3 | TRBV9 | CASSVLGGQDTQYF
TRBJ1-1 | TRBV29-1 | CSVEIVDREAFF
TRBJ2-2 | TRBV6-1 | CASSDGSSGTGELFF
TRBJ1-2 | TRBV15 | CATSREGQGIYGYTF
TRBJ2-1 | TRBV5-1 | CASSLGPVFTEQFF
TRBJ2-5 | TRBV29-1 | CSVGGRARETQYF
TRBJ2-5 | TRBV4-1 | CASSQDGTGKETQYF
TRBJ2-1 | TRBV19 | CASSRTGTNEQFF
TRBJ2-7 | TRBV27 | CASSPHRGPYEQYF
TRBJ2-5 | TRBV15 | CATSGRDKETQYF
TRBJ2-5 | TRBV29-1 | CSVERGGSGTQYF
TRBJ1-1 | TRBV5-1 | CASSLSGGEAFF
TRBJ2-3 | TRBV5-1 | CASSFPSGKRADTQYF
TRBJ2-7 | TRBV19 | CASSGTGRYEQYF
TRBJ2-5 | TRBV11-2 | CASGVAETQYF
TRBJ1-3 | TRBV19 | CASTGGRAGNTIYF
TRBJ1-1 | TRBV11-3 | CASSGGVNTEAFF
TRBJ2-1 | TRBV6-5 | CASSPDRYEQFF
TRBJ2-3 | TRBV4-1 | CASSGQWGFPQSGTDTQYF
TRBJ1-2 | TRBV5-4 | CASSFGRGANYGYTF
TRBJ2-7 | TRBV9 | CASSAAAGARYEQYF
TRBJ2-7 | TRBV2 | CASREDRASHEQYF
TRBJ2-5 | TRBV6-6 | CASSLAGHASQETQYF
TRBJ1-5 | TRBV28 | CASGGRAQFLSNQPQHF
TRBJ1-1 | TRBV19 | CASSIVGGAEAFF
TRBJ2-1 | TRBV9 | CASSVVGLAGEPYLGEQFF
TRBJ1-2 | TRBV7-9 | CASSLALVTGGTAGYTF
TRBJ2-3 | TRBV7-2 | CASSLVSGPEADTQYF
TRBJ2-7 | TRBV7-9 | CASSPTRDRSSYEQYF